A selection of T cell receptor beta chains follows, all from one sample in a study of tumor-infiltrating lymphocytes in localized non-small cell lung cancer. Repertoires were generated with immunoSEQ multiplex PCR, while TCRdb's copy carries only in-frame clones and drops some. The repertoire holds fewer than 15,000 clones, with roughly 74% as singletons. Sequencing used uninvolved lung tissue not adjacent to the tumor. These TCRs come from a human donor with non-small cell lung cancer. Both conserved end residues are part of each CDR3. A D gene is named only where the DNA matches it firmly. The listing skips clone size in some rows; elsewhere it reads once, few, many or a size class.

d_gene | j_gene | v_gene | abundance | CDR3aa | CDR3nt
- | TRBJ1-1 | TRBV19 | few | CASSRVGSNTEAFF | TGTGCCAGTAGCAGGGTCGGGTCGAACACTGAAGCTTTCTTT
- | TRBJ2-1 | TRBV11-2 | - | CASSLGRYNEQFF | TGTGCCAGCAGCTTAGGCAGATACAATGAGCAGTTCTTC
- | TRBJ2-7 | TRBV30 | - | CAWSVDTSSYEQYF | TGTGCCTGGAGTGTGGACACCAGCTCCTACGAGCAGTACTTC
- | TRBJ1-6 | TRBV30 | - | CAWSGWRGYNSPLHF | TGTGCCTGGAGTGGTTGGAGGGGATATAATTCACCCCTCCACTTT
- | TRBJ2-7 | TRBV9 | - | CASSKYWQSSYEQYF | TGTGCCAGCAGCAAATACTGGCAAAGCTCCTACGAGCAGTACTTC
- | TRBJ1-1 | TRBV27 | - | CASSLSGRDEAFF | TGTGCCAGCAGTTTATCCGGGAGGGATGAAGCTTTCTTT
- | TRBJ2-7 | TRBV10-3 | - | CAISENYEQYF | TGTGCCATCAGTGAAAACTACGAGCAGTACTTC
TRBD2 | TRBJ2-1 | TRBV5-1 | - | CASRPAGGRDNEQFF | TGCGCCAGCAGGCCGGCGGGAGGTCGGGACAATGAGCAGTTCTTC
TRBD2 | TRBJ2-3 | TRBV6-6 | - | CASSYSVIAGTDTQYF | TGTGCCAGCAGTTACTCGGTGATAGCGGGGACAGATACGCAGTATTTT
- | TRBJ2-2 | TRBV6-5 | - | CASSLAQEAGELFF | TGTGCCAGCAGTTTAGCTCAGGAGGCCGGGGAGCTGTTTTTT
TRBD1 | TRBJ1-2 | TRBV28 | - | CASRDRYNYGYTF | TGTGCCAGCCGGGACAGATATAACTATGGCTACACCTTC
- | TRBJ1-5 | TRBV29-1 | - | CSARNSNQPQHF | TGCAGCGCACGGAATAGCAATCAGCCCCAGCATTTT
TRBD1 | TRBJ2-5 | TRBV6-5 | few | CASSYRGQLETQYF | TGTGCCAGCAGTTACAGGGGACAGCTAGAGACCCAGTACTTC
TRBD2 | TRBJ2-5 | TRBV2 | few | CASSEALWAPAGGGETQYF | TGTGCCAGCAGTGAAGCGCTTTGGGCCCCAGCGGGGGGGGGAGAGACCCAGTACTTC
- | TRBJ1-2 | TRBV27 | - | CASTGGLGAGYTF | TGTGCCAGCACTGGGGGGCTGGGAGCGGGCTACACCTTC
- | TRBJ2-1 | TRBV7-3 | - | CASSFSAHSYNEQFF | TGTGCCAGCAGCTTTAGCGCACACTCCTACAATGAGCAGTTCTTC
- | TRBJ1-1 | TRBV10-2 | - | CASSKSGLTAKTEAFF | TGCGCCAGCAGTAAGTCCGGACTTACAGCCAAAACTGAAGCTTTCTTT
- | TRBJ1-2 | TRBV2 | - | CASSDPGTSLAGYTF | TGTGCCAGCAGTGACCCCGGGACATCCCTTGCGGGCTACACCTTC
TRBD1 | TRBJ1-1 | TRBV19 | - | CASNFNRDSGAFF | TGTGCCAGTAACTTTAACCGGGACAGTGGAGCTTTCTTT
- | TRBJ2-7 | TRBV7-2 | - | CASSLAGEQYF | TGTGCCAGCAGCTTAGCGGGCGAGCAGTACTTC
TRBD2 | TRBJ2-1 | TRBV28 | few | CASSPQREAPEQFF | TGTGCCAGCAGTCCACAGCGGGAGGCCCCCGAGCAGTTCTTC
- | TRBJ2-3 | TRBV6-5 | once | CASSTPDSTDTQYF | TGTGCCAGCAGCACCCCCGATAGCACAGATACGCAGTATTTT
- | TRBJ2-7 | TRBV7-2 | - | CASSLFAANYEQYF | TGTGCCAGCAGCTTATTCGCGGCGAACTACGAGCAGTACTTC
TRBD2 | TRBJ2-3 | TRBV30 | - | CAWSLAETDTQYF | TGTGCCTGGAGTCTAGCGGAGACAGATACGCAGTATTTT
TRBD1 | TRBJ1-1 | TRBV28 | medium-sized | CASSRRETGQTEAFF | TGTGCCAGCAGCCGTCGAGAGACAGGGCAGACTGAAGCTTTCTTT
TRBD2 | TRBJ2-1 | TRBV27 | few | CASSLRTSGGGLHEQFF | TGTGCCAGCAGTTTAAGGACTAGCGGGGGGGGATTGCATGAGCAGTTCTTC
TRBD2 | TRBJ2-1 | TRBV6-1 | - | CASSERQASGRDEQFF | TGTGCCAGCAGTGAAAGGCAGGCTAGCGGGAGGGATGAGCAGTTCTTC
- | TRBJ1-1 | TRBV5-6 | - | CASSPRTANTEAFF | TGTGCCAGCAGCCCCAGGACCGCGAACACTGAAGCTTTCTTT
- | TRBJ1-4 | TRBV5-1 | - | CASRLTGRNEKLFF | TGCGCCAGCCGTCTAACAGGGCGCAATGAAAAACTGTTTTTT
TRBD2 | TRBJ2-7 | TRBV6-5 | few | CASSYAGVGEQYF | TGTGCCAGCAGTTACGCGGGAGTGGGGGAGCAGTACTTC
TRBD1 | TRBJ2-1 | TRBV2 | - | CASSGETGMYNEQFF | TGTGCCAGCAGTGGTGAGACAGGGATGTACAATGAGCAGTTCTTC
- | TRBJ1-2 | TRBV28 | once | CASSVQGVDGYTF | TGTGCCAGCAGTGTACAGGGTGTGGATGGCTACACCTTC
- | TRBJ1-1 | TRBV30 | - | CAWSAQGYTEAFF | TGTGCCTGGAGTGCCCAGGGTTACACTGAAGCTTTCTTT
- | TRBJ1-1 | TRBV29-1 | - | CSGGAAFLNTEAFF | TGCAGCGGGGGGGCAGCCTTTTTGAACACTGAAGCTTTCTTT
- | TRBJ2-7 | TRBV20-1 | - | CSAFTGVEQYF | TGCAGTGCTTTCACAGGTGTGGAGCAGTACTTC
- | TRBJ2-1 | TRBV11-2 | - | CASSLEGGPYNEQFF | TGTGCCAGCAGCTTAGAAGGGGGTCCATACAATGAGCAGTTCTTC
- | TRBJ2-7 | TRBV5-1 | - | CASSLWGLTYEQYF | TGCGCCAGCAGCTTATGGGGGCTCACCTACGAGCAGTACTTC
TRBD1 | TRBJ2-2 | TRBV28 | - | CASRELDRGVGELFF | TGTGCCAGCAGGGAGCTAGACAGGGGTGTGGGGGAGCTGTTTTTT
- | TRBJ1-1 | TRBV11-3 | - | CASSSSRRGKPPEAFF | TGTGCCAGCAGCTCCTCCCGTCGGGGGAAGCCCCCTGAAGCTTTCTTT
- | TRBJ1-1 | TRBV2 | - | CASSEEARTSPFF | TGTGCCAGCAGTGAAGAGGCGAGGACCTCCCCTTTCTTT
TRBD2 | TRBJ2-5 | TRBV11-2 | - | CASSQPLSGAETQYF | TGTGCCAGCAGCCAACCCCTTAGCGGGGCGGAGACCCAGTACTTC
TRBD1 | TRBJ1-2 | TRBV30 | - | CAWSTGTGRYNYGYTF | TGTGCCTGGAGTACCGGGACAGGGAGGTATAACTATGGCTACACCTTC
- | TRBJ1-1 | TRBV7-9 | - | CASSLTMNTEAFF | TGTGCCAGCAGCTTAACAATGAACACTGAAGCTTTCTTT
TRBD2 | TRBJ2-7 | TRBV5-1 | - | CASSLAGRYEQYF | TGCGCCAGCAGCTTAGCGGGGAGATACGAGCAGTACTTC
- | TRBJ1-5 | TRBV5-6 | medium-sized | CASSFGGRYNQPQHF | TGTGCCAGCAGCTTTGGGGGGAGATACAATCAGCCCCAGCATTTT
- | TRBJ1-2 | TRBV2 | - | CASNSRNTFGYGYTF | TGTGCCAGCAATTCGAGGAATACCTTCGGGTATGGCTACACCTTC
- | TRBJ1-1 | TRBV6-6 | - | CASSLSRGYTEAFF | TGTGCCAGCAGTCTTTCGCGGGGCTACACTGAAGCTTTCTTT
- | TRBJ1-2 | TRBV6-5 | few | CASSRTGLVGYGYTF | TGTGCCAGCAGCCGTACAGGGTTGGTTGGCTATGGCTACACCTTC
- | TRBJ2-4 | TRBV15 | once | CATSRGRGTNIQYF | TGTGCCACCAGCAGAGGGCGGGGAACGAACATTCAGTACTTC
TRBD2 | TRBJ2-3 | TRBV11-3 | - | CASSLVAGGGTDTQYF | TGTGCCAGCAGCTTAGTGGCGGGAGGAGGGACAGATACGCAGTATTTT
- | TRBJ2-7 | TRBV28 | - | CASSPPWESYEQYF | TGTGCCAGCAGTCCCCCCTGGGAGTCCTACGAGCAGTACTTC
- | TRBJ2-5 | TRBV19 | - | CASSPAGKETQYF | TGTGCCAGTTCCCCGGCAGGGAAAGAGACCCAGTACTTC
- | TRBJ2-7 | TRBV19 | - | CAKTEGPSSYEQYF | TGTGCCAAAACGGAGGGGCCGAGCTCCTACGAGCAGTACTTC
TRBD1 | TRBJ2-1 | TRBV6-5 | - | CASSGTGANEQFF | TGTGCCAGCAGCGGGACAGGGGCCAATGAGCAGTTCTTC